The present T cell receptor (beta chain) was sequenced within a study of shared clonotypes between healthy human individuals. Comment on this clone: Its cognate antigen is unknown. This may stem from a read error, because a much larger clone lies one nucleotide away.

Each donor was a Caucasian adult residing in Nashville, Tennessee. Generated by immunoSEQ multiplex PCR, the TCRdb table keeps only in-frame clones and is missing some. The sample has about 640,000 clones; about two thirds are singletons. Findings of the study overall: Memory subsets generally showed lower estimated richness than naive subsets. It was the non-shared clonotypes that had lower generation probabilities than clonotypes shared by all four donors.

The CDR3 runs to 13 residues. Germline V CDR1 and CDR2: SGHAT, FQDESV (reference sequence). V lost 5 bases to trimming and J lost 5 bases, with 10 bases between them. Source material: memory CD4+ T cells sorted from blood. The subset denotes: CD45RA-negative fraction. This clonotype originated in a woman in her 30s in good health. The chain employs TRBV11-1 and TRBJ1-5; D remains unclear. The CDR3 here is CASSTQRDQPQHF. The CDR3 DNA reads TGTGCCAGCAGCACCCAGCGGGATCAGCCCCAGCATTTT.